This TCR beta chain appears in the sequencing data of a study of CD8+CD57+ T cells in acquired aplastic anemia. The overall study: Yields of DNA that came from sorted CD4+ and CD8+ cells averaged about 3.4 ug.

The CDR3 totals 14 residues. Per germline, CDR1 KGHDR and CDR2 SFDVKD. V was clipped by 2 bases and J by 7 bases, with 10 bases between them. The template used for profiling TCR beta VDJ and CDR3 was genomic DNA. TCRdb itself ran the reads through MiXCR, one entry per CDR3 protein. The sample lists around 200,000 distinct CDR3 sequences; over 60% were seen once. This clonotype has only a few counts. Sequenced sample: sorted CD4+, CD8+, or CD8+CD57+ T cells (not recorded which) from PBMCs. V and J are TRBV24-1 and TRBJ2-2; the D is unclear. The TCR originated in a human donor in good health. CDR3 residues: CATSDSGSNGELFF. The CDR3 region has the DNA TGTGCCACCAGTGATTCCGGTAGTAACGGGGAGCTGTTTTTT.